What follows describes a single T cell receptor (beta chain). The treatment was: oral pan-JAK inhibitor, 5-10 mg twice daily. These data are taken from a study of CD8+ T cells in alopecia areata. CDR1 is SGHTA and CDR2 is FQGNSA in the germline V gene. This CDR3 has 13 residues. J gave up 0 bases and V 4 bases, and 0 bases lay outside the gene matches. In each case, RNA was isolated and then reverse transcribed into cDNA as the sequencing template. The data were produced by immunoSEQ multiplex PCR, yet TCRdb's version contains in-frame clones alone and is incomplete. The data show some 120,000 clones, around 60% seen once.

The sample in question was CD4+ T cells sorted from blood, obtained at week 4, from a patient treated with tofacitinib. The source of this sequence is a human donor with alopecia areata. The V and J genes are TRBV7-2 and TRBJ2-7; TRBD1 matches at 7 bases. The chain's CDR3 is CASSWDSSYEQYF. DNA for the CDR3: TGTGCCAGCAGCTGGGACAGCTCCTACGAGCAGTACTTC.